The 24 T cell receptor beta chains given below trace back to one sample, sequenced in a study of cytomegalovirus exposure and HLA in healthy donors. PCR employed 60 Vbeta and 13 Jbeta primers. Generated by immunoSEQ multiplex PCR, the TCRdb table keeps only in-frame clones and is missing some. The sample consists of roughly 100,000 clones, around 80% of them appearing once. Input material: PBMCs. Every receptor here comes from a man aged 40-55 years in good health and CMV-seropositive.

This clone was counted between two and nine times. The chain combines TRBV18 with TRBJ2-5; D perhaps matches TRBD2 (6 bases). Germline CDR1 reads KGHSH; CDR2 reads LQKENI. Trimming cost V 1 base and J 4 bases, with 10 bases left between them. This CDR3 region has 14 residues. The CDR3 DNA is TGTGCCAGCTCACCACGGGAGGAGGGAGAGACCCAGTACTTC. It specifies CASSPREEGETQYF.

The J gene is TRBJ2-1, the V gene TRBV7-2; 8 nucleotides match TRBD2. The CDR3 extends over 15 amino acids. Trimming cost V 5 bases and J 2 bases; bases outside gene matches: 5. Germline assignment: CDR1 SGHTA and CDR2 FQGNSA. The CDR3 spells CASSARGLAYNEQFF. As DNA, the CDR3 is TGTGCCAGCAGCGCGCGGGGACTAGCCTACAATGAGCAGTTCTTC.

This clone was observed a single time. The chain links TRBV4-2 to TRBJ2-1, with 9 positions matching TRBD1. V gave up 2 bases and J gave up 3 bases; unmatched junction bases: 17. The germline gives CDR1 LGHNA, CDR2 YNFKEQ. This CDR3 has 20 residues. CDR3 bases: TGTGCCAGCAGCCAACCCTCCGCGGGACAGGGACCCACCATCTACAATGAGCAGTTCTTC. This codes for CASSQPSAGQGPTIYNEQFF.

This rearrangement joins TRBV5-5 to TRBJ1-1; D might be TRBD1 (5 bases). V lost 4 bases and J lost 5, with 12 bases in between. This CDR3 region has 13 residues. Germline values: CDR1 SGHKS, CDR2 YYEKEE (reference sequence). The CDR3 region is CASSPQQVTEAFF. In DNA, the CDR3 is TGTGCCAGCAGCCCGCAACAGGTTACTGAAGCTTTCTTT.

The chain combines TRBV6-6 with TRBJ1-4; no firm D call. Germline loops: CDR1 MNHNY, CDR2 SVGAGI (reference sequence). Trimming left V 5 bases short and J 8 bases short, with 18 bases between. The CDR3 is 15 amino acids. The CDR3 region is CASSRGFAGKEKLFF. The CDR3 bases are TGTGCCAGCAGTCGTGGATTTGCGGGGAAGGAAAAACTGTTTTTT.

The CDR3 DNA follows: TGTGCCAGCAGCCTGGGACTAGCTTCAGATACGCAGTATTTT. Its translation is CASSLGLASDTQYF. V gene TRBV7-2 combines with J gene TRBJ2-3; 9 bases are shared with TRBD2. CDR3 length equals 14 residues. The trim removed 5 bases at V and 4 bases at J, leaving 4 bases unmatched. Germline V CDR1 and CDR2: SGHTA, FQGNSA.

V and J are TRBV7-2 and TRBJ1-3, with D unresolved. With 4 bases removed from V and 0 bases from J, the gap between germline ends came to 19 bases. The CDR3 is made up of 18 amino acids. Germline CDR1 SGHTA, CDR2 FQGNSA. The CDR3 nucleotides read TGTGCCAGCAGCTACAACCCCCCCGAGGGCCGCTCTGGAAACACCATATATTTT. This gives the protein CASSYNPPEGRSGNTIYF.

This chain connects TRBV5-4 to TRBJ2-2; 7 nucleotides match TRBD1. V lost 2 bases and J lost 4; bases outside the gene matches: 8. CDR3 size: 16 residues. CDR1 and CDR2 from the germline V gene are SGHNT and YYREEE (reference sequence). The CDR3 nucleotides are TGTGCCAGCAGCTTTCCGGGACAGAGATCCACCGGGGAGCTGTTTTTT. Its protein product is CASSFPGQRSTGELFF. Filled out from reference TRBV5-4 and TRBJ2-2, the complete variable domain reads ETGVTQSPTHLIKTRGQQVTLRCSSQSGHNTVSWYQQALGQGPQFIFQYYREEENGRGNFPPRFSGLQFPNYSSELNVNALELDDSALYLCASSFPGQRSTGELFFGEGSRLTVL.

The J gene is TRBJ2-1, the V gene TRBV6-5; 7 bases match TRBD1. CDR1 and CDR2 (germline): MNHEY, SVGAGI. The CDR3 sequence is 14 residues long. J gave up 7 bases and V 2 bases, and 5 bases lay outside the gene matches. The CDR3 reads CASSYGTATNEQFF. The CDR3 region has the DNA TGTGCCAGCAGTTACGGGACAGCTACAAATGAGCAGTTCTTC.

This clone was seen once. The chain combines TRBV28 with TRBJ2-1, with TRBD2 matching over 11 bases. The junction had 2 bases not matched to a gene; V was cut back by 3 bases and J by 1 base. Germline V CDR1 and CDR2: MDHEN, SYDVKM. This CDR3 is 16 amino acids long. The DNA for the CDR3 is TGTGCCAGCAGTTTTAGCGGGAGGGGATCCTACAATGAGCAGTTCTTC. The encoded protein is CASSFSGRGSYNEQFF. The full variable domain, rest sourced from reference TRBV28 and TRBJ2-1, is DVKVTQSSRYLVKRTGEKVFLECVQDMDHENMFWYRQDPGLGLRLIYFSYDVKMKEKGDIPEGYSVSREKKERFSLILESASTNQTSMYLCASSFSGRGSYNEQFFGPGTRLTVL.

The V gene is TRBV27, the J gene TRBJ2-1; 10 bases match TRBD2. With 0 bases clipped from V and 7 bases from J, the junction kept 0 bases outside the gene matches. This CDR3 contains 14 residues. Germline V lookup: CDR1 MNHEY, CDR2 SMNVEV (reference sequence). CDR3 sequence (DNA): TGTGCCAGCAGTTTATCTAGCGGGGGGAATGAGCAGTTCTTC. Translated: CASSLSSGGNEQFF.

Only a few counts were recorded for this clone. The V gene is TRBV30, the J gene TRBJ1-4, with 12 bases lining up with TRBD1. The CDR3 is 14 amino acids. With V trimmed by 5 bases and J by 8 bases, 6 bases remained unmatched. Germline loops: CDR1 GTSNPN, CDR2 SVGIG (reference sequence). For the CDR3, the DNA is TGTGCCTGGGGCGTAGGGACAGGGGGCGAAAAACTGTTTTTT. Its translation is CAWGVGTGGEKLFF.

This clone was counted a few times. This chain connects TRBV2 to TRBJ1-1, with D uncertain. The CDR3 spans 11 residues. V gave up 4 bases and J gave up 6 bases, with 6 bases separating them. Germline V gene lookup returns CDR1 SNHLY and CDR2 FYNNEI. CDR3 in DNA: TGTGCCAGCAGTGTTTTCGCTGAAGCTTTCTTT. Protein product: CASSVFAEAFF.

In its sample, this clone was seen once. This rearrangement joins TRBV25-1 to TRBJ2-1, with 15 nucleotides matching TRBD2. The germline V gene has CDR1 MGHDK and CDR2 SYGVNS. V shed 3 bases, J shed 3 bases, and the junction held 3 bases outside the gene matches. The CDR3 sequence is 17 residues long. CDR3 residues: CASSDRTSGRGYNEQFF. In DNA form, the CDR3 reads TGTGCCAGCAGTGATAGGACTAGCGGGAGGGGCTACAATGAGCAGTTCTTC.

This sequence joins TRBV9 and TRBJ2-4; D may be TRBD1 (8 bases). The ends were cut back, 0 bases at V and 4 bases at J, with 26 bases in the middle. This CDR3 comprises 20 residues. Germline-derived CDR1 and CDR2 are SGDLS and YYNGEE. The CDR3 bases are TGTGCCAGCAGCGTAGAGGGGGGGTATGCGGGACAGGTCAGTAAAAACATTCAGTACTTC. Its protein is CASSVEGGYAGQVSKNIQYF. The full variable domain, rest sourced from reference TRBV9 and TRBJ2-4, is DSGVTQTPKHLITATGQRVTLRCSPRSGDLSVYWYQQSLDQGLQFLIQYYNGEERAKGNILERFSAQQFPDLHSELNLSSLELGDSALYFCASSVEGGYAGQVSKNIQYFGAGTRLSVL.

The V gene is TRBV28, the J gene TRBJ1-6; D is perhaps TRBD1 (5 bases). Germline values: CDR1 MDHEN, CDR2 SYDVKM. V shed 3 bases and J shed 11 bases, with 14 bases lying between them. The CDR3 has 14 amino acids. In DNA, the CDR3 is TGTGCCAGCAGTTTGACCGGGACTACTACACCCCTCCACTTT. Its protein is CASSLTGTTTPLHF.

The chain carries TRBV4-3 and TRBJ1-2, with D perhaps matching TRBD1 (6 bases). V was cut by 0 bases and J by 4 bases, with 15 bases left in between. The CDR3 extends over 16 amino acids. The V gene's germline CDR1 is LGHNA and CDR2 YSLEER. This CDR3 is CASSQDFPGEGYGYTF. The CDR3 DNA sequence: TGCGCCAGCAGCCAAGATTTTCCAGGGGAAGGCTATGGCTACACCTTC.

V is TRBV11-2 and J is TRBJ2-2, with 11 nucleotides matching TRBD2. V lost 3 bases and J lost 5; bases outside the gene matches: 5. The CDR3 has 16 residues. CDR1 and CDR2 from the germline V gene are SGHAT and FQNNGV. The CDR3 loop is CASSFPGLAETGELFF. The CDR3 DNA follows: TGTGCCAGCAGCTTCCCGGGACTAGCGGAGACCGGGGAGCTGTTTTTT.

J is TRBJ1-5 and V is TRBV7-3, with a possible D match to TRBD1 (6 bases). The CDR3 extends over 14 amino acids. Deletions cut 5 bases from V and 2 bases from J, with 10 bases between. Germline V CDR1 and CDR2: SGHTA, FQGTGA. The chain's CDR3 is CASSVQGGNQPQHF. CDR3 in DNA: TGTGCCAGCAGCGTACAGGGTGGCAATCAGCCCCAGCATTTT. Combining the CDR3 with reference TRBV7-3 and TRBJ1-5 gives the whole variable domain GAGVSQTPSNKVTEKGKYVELRCDPISGHTALYWYRQSLGQGPEFLIYFQGTGAADDSGLPNDRFFAVRPEGSVSTLKIQRTERGDSAVYLCASSVQGGNQPQHFGDGTRLSIL.

This rearrangement joins TRBV7-9 to TRBJ2-1; D possibly corresponds to TRBD2 (5 bases). CDR1 is SEHNR and CDR2 is FQNEAQ in the germline V gene (reference sequence). V lost 3 bases, J lost 7 bases, and 16 bases lay in between. The CDR3 sequence is 15 residues long. CDR3 coding DNA: TGTGCCAGCAGCTTTGGCCGGGGAGAAGGGAATGAGCAGTTCTTC. It codes for CASSFGRGEGNEQFF. Full variable domain (outside the CDR3, taken from reference TRBV7-9 and TRBJ2-1): DTGVSQNPRHKITKRGQNVTFRCDPISEHNRLYWYRQTLGQGPEFLTYFQNEAQLEKSRLLSDRFSAERPKGSFSTLEIQRTEQGDSAMYLCASSFGRGEGNEQFFGPGTRLTVL.

The chain links TRBV5-1 to TRBJ2-1, with TRBD2 matching 7 bases. Germline loops: CDR1 SGHRS, CDR2 YFSETQ. The trim removed 5 bases at V and 6 bases at J, leaving 11 bases unmatched. This CDR3 has 15 amino acids. The CDR3 region has the DNA TGCGCCAGCAGTCCCGAGGGAGGGGTGGGCAATGAGCAGTTCTTC. Translating it yields CASSPEGGVGNEQFF.

The chain combines TRBV5-5 with TRBJ1-2; D remains ambiguous. Germline values: CDR1 SGHKS, CDR2 YYEKEE (reference sequence). With 0 bases removed from V and 8 bases from J, the gap between germline ends came to 8 bases. CDR3 length equals 12 residues. The CDR3 DNA is TGTGCCAGCAGCTTGGGGGCTCGGGGCTACACCTTC. It codes for CASSLGARGYTF.

In regard to this clone: A junction boundary mismatches the germline segment, possibly from a read error. The V and J genes are TRBV11-3 and TRBJ2-1; no clear D gene. The CDR3 is 18 amino acids. Germline V CDR1 and CDR2: SGHNT, YENEEA. Here the CDR3 DNA reads TGTGCCAGCAGTTTAGGAGCCTTCTTTACCCCCTCCTACAATGAGCAGTTCTTC. This sequence encodes CASSLGAFFTPSYNEQFF. Full variable domain (missing parts from reference TRBV11-3 and TRBJ2-1): EAGVVQSPRYKIIEKKQPVAFWCNPISGHNTLYWYLQNLGQGPELLIRYENEEAVDDSQLPKDRFSAERLKGVDSTLKIQPAELGDSAVYLCASSLGAFFTPSYNEQFFGPGTRLTVL.

The J gene is TRBJ1-6, the V gene TRBV7-2, with a possible D match to TRBD1 (6 bases). Germline V gives CDR1 SGHTA, CDR2 FQGNSA. The CDR3 contains 15 residues. V was pared by 3 bases and J by 8 bases, with 14 bases between. The CDR3 nucleotides are TGTGCCAGCAGCTTTCTGTCTGGGGGCCATTCACCCCTCCACTTT. Its translation is CASSFLSGGHSPLHF.